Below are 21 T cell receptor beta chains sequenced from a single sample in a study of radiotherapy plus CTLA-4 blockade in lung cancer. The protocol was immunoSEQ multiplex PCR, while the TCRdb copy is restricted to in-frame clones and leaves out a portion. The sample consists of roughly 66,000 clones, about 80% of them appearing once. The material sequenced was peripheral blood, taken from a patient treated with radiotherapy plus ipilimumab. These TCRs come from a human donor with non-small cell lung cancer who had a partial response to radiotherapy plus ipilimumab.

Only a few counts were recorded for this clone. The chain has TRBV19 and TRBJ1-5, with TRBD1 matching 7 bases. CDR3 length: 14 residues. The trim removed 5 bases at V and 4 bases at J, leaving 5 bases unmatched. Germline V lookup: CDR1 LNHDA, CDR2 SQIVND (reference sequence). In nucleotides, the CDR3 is TGTGCCAGTAGTCTGGCAGGGGGAAATCAGCCCCAGCATTTT. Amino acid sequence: CASSLAGGNQPQHF. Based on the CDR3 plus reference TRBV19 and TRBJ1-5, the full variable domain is DGGITQSPKYLFRKEGQNVTLSCEQNLNHDAMYWYRQDPGQGLRLIYYSQIVNDFQKGDIAEGYSVSREKKESFPLTVTSAQKNPTAFYLCASSLAGGNQPQHFGDGTRLSIL.

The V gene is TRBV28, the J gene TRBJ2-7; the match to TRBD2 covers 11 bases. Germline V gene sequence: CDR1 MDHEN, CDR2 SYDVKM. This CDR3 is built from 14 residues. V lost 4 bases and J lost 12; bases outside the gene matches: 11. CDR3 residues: CASSSPGLAVRVYF. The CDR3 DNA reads TGTGCCAGCAGTTCCCCGGGACTAGCGGTGAGGGTGTACTTC.

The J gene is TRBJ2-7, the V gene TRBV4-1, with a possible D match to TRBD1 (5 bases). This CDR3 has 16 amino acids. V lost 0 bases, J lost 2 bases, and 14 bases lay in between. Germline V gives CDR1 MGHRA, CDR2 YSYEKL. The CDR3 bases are TGCGCCAGCAGCCAAGAAGGGGCCGGAAGAACCTACGAGCAGTACTTC. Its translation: CASSQEGAGRTYEQYF.

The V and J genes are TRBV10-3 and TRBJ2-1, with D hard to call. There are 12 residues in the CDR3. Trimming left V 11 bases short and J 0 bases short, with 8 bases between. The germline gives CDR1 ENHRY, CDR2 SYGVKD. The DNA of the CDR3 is TGTGCCGGGTCTAGCTCCTACAATGAGCAGTTCTTC. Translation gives CAGSSSYNEQFF.

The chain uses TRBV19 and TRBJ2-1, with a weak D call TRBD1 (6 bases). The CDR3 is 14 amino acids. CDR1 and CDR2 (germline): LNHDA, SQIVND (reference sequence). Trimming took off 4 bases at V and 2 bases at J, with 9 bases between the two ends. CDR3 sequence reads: CASSNRDTYNEQFF. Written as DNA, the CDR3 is TGTGCCAGTAGTAACCGGGACACCTACAATGAGCAGTTCTTC.

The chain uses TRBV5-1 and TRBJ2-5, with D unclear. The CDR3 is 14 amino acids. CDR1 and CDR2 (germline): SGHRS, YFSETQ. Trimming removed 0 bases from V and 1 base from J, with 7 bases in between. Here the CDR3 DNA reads TGCGCCAGCAGCTTGGTACAGCCCCAAGAGACCCAGTACTTC. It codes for CASSLVQPQETQYF.

CDR3 DNA: TGTGCCAGCAGTGAAGGGGACAGTAATGAAAAACTGTTTTTT. Protein sequence: CASSEGDSNEKLFF. This rearrangement joins TRBV6-1 to TRBJ1-4, with 7 nucleotides matching TRBD1. Per the germline V gene, CDR1 is MNHNS and CDR2 is SASEGT. CDR3 length: 14 residues. V was pared by 1 base and J by 4 bases, with 0 bases of the junction left unmatched.

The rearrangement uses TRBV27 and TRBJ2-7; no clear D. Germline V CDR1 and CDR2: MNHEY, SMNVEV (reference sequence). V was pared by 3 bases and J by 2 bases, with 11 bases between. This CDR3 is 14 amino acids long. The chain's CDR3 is CASSLSNAAYEQYF. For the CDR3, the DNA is TGTGCCAGCAGTTTGTCTAACGCTGCCTACGAGCAGTACTTC.

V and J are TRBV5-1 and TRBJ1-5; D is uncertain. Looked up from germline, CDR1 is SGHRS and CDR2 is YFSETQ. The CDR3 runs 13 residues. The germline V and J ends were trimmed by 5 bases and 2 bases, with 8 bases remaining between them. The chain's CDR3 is CASSAEGNQPQHF. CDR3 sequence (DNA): TGCGCCAGCAGTGCCGAGGGCAATCAGCCCCAGCATTTT. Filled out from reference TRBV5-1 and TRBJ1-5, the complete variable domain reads KAGVTQTPRYLIKTRGQQVTLSCSPISGHRSVSWYQQTPGQGLQFLFEYFSETQRNKGNFPGRFSGRQFSNSRSEMNVSTLELGDSALYLCASSAEGNQPQHFGDGTRLSIL.

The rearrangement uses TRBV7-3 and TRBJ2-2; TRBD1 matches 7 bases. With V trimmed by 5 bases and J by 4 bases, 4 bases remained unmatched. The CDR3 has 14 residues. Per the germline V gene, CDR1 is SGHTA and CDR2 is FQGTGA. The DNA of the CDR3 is TGTGCCAGCAGCCCGACAGGGCCCACCGGGGAGCTGTTTTTT. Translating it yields CASSPTGPTGELFF. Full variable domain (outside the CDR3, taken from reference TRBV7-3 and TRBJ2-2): GAGVSQTPSNKVTEKGKYVELRCDPISGHTALYWYRQSLGQGPEFLIYFQGTGAADDSGLPNDRFFAVRPEGSVSTLKIQRTERGDSAVYLCASSPTGPTGELFFGEGSRLTVL.

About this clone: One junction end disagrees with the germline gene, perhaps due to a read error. The CDR3 DNA reads as TGTGCCAGCAGCTTAGGGGATGCGGGACTCGCCTTC. Translating it yields CASSLGDAGLAF. V and J are TRBV11-2 and TRBJ1-2, with D perhaps matching TRBD1 (5 bases). Germline CDR1 SGHAT, CDR2 FQNNGV. The CDR3 covers 12 residues.

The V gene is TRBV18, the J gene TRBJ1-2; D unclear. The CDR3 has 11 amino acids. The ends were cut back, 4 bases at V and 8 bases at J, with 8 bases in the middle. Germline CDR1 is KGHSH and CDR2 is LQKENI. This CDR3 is CASSRGMGYTF. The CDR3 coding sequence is TGTGCCAGCTCACGAGGAATGGGCTACACCTTC.

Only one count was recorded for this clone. CDR3 sequence reads: CASSLLAGSSYNEQFF. DNA for the CDR3: TGTGCCAGCAGCCTCTTAGCGGGAAGCTCCTACAATGAGCAGTTCTTC. The chain has TRBV9 and TRBJ2-1; TRBD2 matches at 8 bases. This CDR3 contains 16 residues. Germline assignment: CDR1 SGDLS and CDR2 YYNGEE. Trimming cost V 4 bases and J 0 bases; bases outside gene matches: 6.

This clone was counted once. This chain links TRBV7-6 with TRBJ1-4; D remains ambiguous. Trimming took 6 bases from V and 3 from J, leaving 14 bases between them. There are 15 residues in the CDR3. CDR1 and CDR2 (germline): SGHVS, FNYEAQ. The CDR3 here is CASSSGPEANEKLFF. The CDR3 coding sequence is TGTGCCAGCAGTTCCGGACCGGAGGCTAATGAAAAACTGTTTTTT.

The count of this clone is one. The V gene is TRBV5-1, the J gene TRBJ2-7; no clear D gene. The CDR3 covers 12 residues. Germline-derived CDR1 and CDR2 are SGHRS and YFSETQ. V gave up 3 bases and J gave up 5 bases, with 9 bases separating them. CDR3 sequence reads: CASSSSADEQYF. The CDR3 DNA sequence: TGCGCCAGCAGCTCCTCCGCGGACGAGCAGTACTTC.

CDR3 loop: CASSSDRIDNEQFF. The CDR3 bases are TGTGCCAGCAGTAGTGACAGGATAGACAATGAGCAGTTCTTC. V gene TRBV6-1 combines with J gene TRBJ2-1; TRBD1 might be the D (6 bases). CDR1 MNHNS and CDR2 SASEGT come from the germline V gene. Trimming cost V 5 bases and J 5 bases, with 13 bases left between them. The CDR3 runs 14 residues.

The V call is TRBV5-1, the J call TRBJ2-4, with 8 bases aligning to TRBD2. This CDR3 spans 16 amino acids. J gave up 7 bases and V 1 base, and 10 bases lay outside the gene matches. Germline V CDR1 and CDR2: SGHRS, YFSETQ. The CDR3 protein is CASSLSGGPMSNIQYF. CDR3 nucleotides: TGCGCCAGCAGCTTGTCGGGAGGGCCTATGAGTAACATTCAGTACTTC.

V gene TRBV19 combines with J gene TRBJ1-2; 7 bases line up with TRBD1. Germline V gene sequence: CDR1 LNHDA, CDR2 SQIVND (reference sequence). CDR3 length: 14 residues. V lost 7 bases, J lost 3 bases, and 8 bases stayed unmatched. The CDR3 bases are TGTGCCAGTACCCCACAGGGGCAGGACTATGGCTACACCTTC. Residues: CASTPQGQDYGYTF.

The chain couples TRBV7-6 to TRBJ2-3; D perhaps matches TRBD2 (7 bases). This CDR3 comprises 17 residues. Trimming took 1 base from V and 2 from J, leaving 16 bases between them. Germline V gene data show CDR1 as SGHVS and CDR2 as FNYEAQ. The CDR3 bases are TGTGCCAGCAGCTTAGGGGGGCTAGCGGAGTTCACAGATACGCAGTATTTT. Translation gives CASSLGGLAEFTDTQYF.

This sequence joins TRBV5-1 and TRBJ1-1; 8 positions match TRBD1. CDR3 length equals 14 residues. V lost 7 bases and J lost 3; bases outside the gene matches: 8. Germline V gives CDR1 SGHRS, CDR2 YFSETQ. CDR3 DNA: TGCGCCAGCGCCCCGCAGGGGGCCCACACTGAAGCTTTCTTT. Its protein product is CASAPQGAHTEAFF.

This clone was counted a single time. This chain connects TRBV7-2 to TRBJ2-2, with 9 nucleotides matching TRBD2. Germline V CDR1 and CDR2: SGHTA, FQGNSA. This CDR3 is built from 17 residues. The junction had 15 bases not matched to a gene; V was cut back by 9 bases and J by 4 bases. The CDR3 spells CASLTSGSRVGTGELFF. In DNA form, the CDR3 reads TGTGCCAGTCTGACTAGCGGCTCGAGGGTTGGCACCGGGGAGCTGTTTTTT.